The rows below give T cell receptor beta chains drawn from one sample of a study of blood T cell repertoires in COVID-19. The repertoire was sequenced with immunoSEQ multiplex PCR; TCRdb's copy has only in-frame clones and lacks some. The sample records about 140,000 clones, roughly 86% being singletons. Sequencing was performed on peripheral blood. Receptor source: a human donor in a cohort sampled during active COVID-19. CDR3s include the opening cysteine and the closing phenylalanine or tryptophan. Each record gives: V gene, J gene, clone size, D gene, CDR3 DNA, CDR3 protein. D genes are given only for firm matches. Expanded clones get a size class; other rows say once, few or many, or leave the size out.

>TRBV5-1|TRBJ2-1|-|TRBD2
TGCGCCAGCAGCAGCGGGACTAGCGGATACAATGAGCAGTTCTTC
CASSSGTSGYNEQFF
>TRBV27|TRBJ2-4|-|-
TGTGCCAGCAGTTTCTGGGGGGAAAACATTCAGTACTTC
CASSFWGENIQYF
>TRBV10-3|TRBJ1-2|-|-
TGTGCCATCAGTGAACAGGGCAACTATGGCTACACCTTC
CAISEQGNYGYTF
>TRBV19|TRBJ2-5|-|-
TGTGCCAGTTCCCAAACGGACAATCAAGAGACCCAGTACTTC
CASSQTDNQETQYF
>TRBV6-5|TRBJ1-2|-|-
TGTGCCAGCAGTTACTCGTTTCCAGGGGTGGAGGGCTACACCTTC
CASSYSFPGVEGYTF
>TRBV18|TRBJ1-4|-|-
TGTGCCAGCTCACCTATTATACTCGCGGCTAATGAAAAACTGTTTTTT
CASSPIILAANEKLFF
>TRBV5-4|TRBJ2-4|once|TRBD1
TGTGCCAGCAGCACCCGGACAGGGTTAGCCAAAAACATTCAGTACTTC
CASSTRTGLAKNIQYF
>TRBV9|TRBJ2-7|once|TRBD2
TGTGCCAGCAGCCCCCGGGAGGTCAACGAGCAGTACTTC
CASSPREVNEQYF
>TRBV5-1|TRBJ2-3|-|-
TGCGCCAGCAGCTTGATGGGCAAGGGCACAGATACGCAGTATTTT
CASSLMGKGTDTQYF
>TRBV6-1|TRBJ1-5|-|-
TGTGCCAGCAGTGAAATGGGGGCAGGGAGTCAGCCCCAGCATTTT
CASSEMGAGSQPQHF
>TRBV5-5|TRBJ2-2|-|-
TGTGCCAGCAGCTTGGATCGGAGGAACACCGGGGAGCTGTTTTTT
CASSLDRRNTGELFF
>TRBV5-8|TRBJ1-1|-|TRBD1
TGTGCCAGCAAGAGACAGGGGCCCATGAACACTGAAGCTTTCTTT
CASKRQGPMNTEAFF
>TRBV4-1|TRBJ2-5|-|-
TGCGCCAGCAGCCAAGGGATGGGGGCTGCCCAAGAGACCCAGTACTTC
CASSQGMGAAQETQYF
>TRBV6-5|TRBJ2-1|-|TRBD2
TGTGCCAGCAGGTTAGCGGGCCATGAGCAGTTCTTC
CASRLAGHEQFF
>TRBV5-4|TRBJ2-1|-|TRBD2
TGTGCCAGCAGCTTGGGTGGGACTAGCGGGACTATGGAGCAGTTCTTC
CASSLGGTSGTMEQFF
>TRBV5-4|TRBJ2-1|-|-
TGTGCCAGCAGCCCAACAGGGAGCTCCTACAATGAGCAGTTCTTC
CASSPTGSSYNEQFF
>TRBV28|TRBJ2-7|-|TRBD1
TGTGCCAGCAGTTCAACAGGGGGCTACGAGCAGTACTTC
CASSSTGGYEQYF
>TRBV3-1/TRBV3-2|TRBJ2-5|-|TRBD2
TGTGCCAGCAGCCAAGGGACTAGCGGGGGGACACAAGAGACCCAGTACTTC
CASSQGTSGGTQETQYF
>TRBV12-3/TRBV12-4|TRBJ1-2|-|TRBD1
TGTGCCAGCAAACAGGGGTTCTATGGCTACACCTTC
CASKQGFYGYTF
>TRBV5-6|TRBJ1-4|-|-
TGTGCCAGCAGCTTGATAGGGGTGGAAGGTGAAAAACTGTTTTTT
CASSLIGVEGEKLFF
>TRBV20-1|TRBJ2-7|-|TRBD2
TGCAGTGCTAGTATCGCTAGCGGGACCTACGAGCAGTACTTC
CSASIASGTYEQYF
>TRBV10-3|TRBJ1-2|once|-
TGTGCCATCAGTGTTCACCCAAAAACAGGGTTCCTAGCTAGTTTATATGGCTACACCTTC
CAISVHPKTGFLASLYGYTF
>TRBV4-1|TRBJ2-3|-|-
TGCGCCAGCAGCCAAGCCCGGACAGCCACAGATACGCAGTATTTT
CASSQARTATDTQYF
>TRBV6-5|TRBJ1-2|-|-
TGTGCCAGCAGTTTTGCTTCCCAGAACTATGGCTACACCTTC
CASSFASQNYGYTF
>TRBV27|TRBJ2-7|many|TRBD2
TGTGCCAGCAGTCTCATAGGACTAGCGGGGGCGGGGGAGCAGTACTTC
CASSLIGLAGAGEQYF
>TRBV6-2/TRBV6-3|TRBJ2-2|-|-
TGTGCCAGCAGTTACTACAAACTCGGCACCATCCAGGGGACCGGGGAGCTGTTTTTT
CASSYYKLGTIQGTGELFF
>TRBV7-6|TRBJ2-7|-|-
TGTGCCAGCAGTCCGGACGAGCAGTACTTC
CASSPDEQYF
>TRBV5-8|TRBJ1-4|-|-
TGTGCCAGCGGGAGGTGGCCGACGGCAACTAATGAAAAACTGTTTTTT
CASGRWPTATNEKLFF